This passage covers 4 T cell receptor beta chains from one sample sequenced in a study of PD-L1 blockade in urothelial cancer. TCRdb keeps only in-frame clones here, not all; method: immunoSEQ multiplex PCR. Of around 80,000 clones listed, approximately 86% were seen once; the top ten hold around 5.3%. Sequencing was performed on PBMCs, taken around atezolizumab (anti-PD-L1) treatment. These receptor sequences come from a woman between 70 and 85 years old with urothelial cancer.

This chain joins TRBV7-2 and TRBJ2-7, with 8 positions matching TRBD1. The V gene end was trimmed by 1 base and the J gene end by 2 bases; junction bases not matched to a gene: 4. The CDR3 extends over 15 amino acids. From germline, CDR1 is SGHTA and CDR2 FQGNSA. CDR3 sequence reads: CASSLGTGFPYEQYF. As DNA, the CDR3 is TGTGCCAGCAGCTTAGGGACAGGGTTCCCCTACGAGCAGTACTTC.

V usage is TRBV10-3 and J usage is TRBJ1-3; D remains unclear. Germline V gene data show CDR1 as ENHRY and CDR2 as SYGVKD. V lost 10 bases and J 3 bases, leaving 13 bases between the germline ends. This CDR3 spans 13 amino acids. In DNA, the CDR3 is TGTGCCAGCCAACAGTCAAATGGAAACACCATATATTTT. Its translation: CASQQSNGNTIYF.

This clone was detected only a few times. The rearrangement joins TRBV27 to TRBJ1-2; no definite D call. V was cut by 0 bases and J by 4 bases, with 6 bases left in between. CDR1 and CDR2 from the germline V gene are MNHEY and SMNVEV (reference sequence). The length of the CDR3 is 13 residues. The CDR3 sequence is CASSLSAGYGYTF. DNA for the CDR3: TGTGCCAGCAGTTTATCGGCGGGCTATGGCTACACCTTC.

A single count supports this clone. This rearrangement joins TRBV10-1 to TRBJ1-5; D unresolved. CDR1 and CDR2 from the germline V gene are WNHNN and SYGVQD (reference sequence). CDR3 length equals 17 residues. Between the trimmed V and J ends, which lost 2 bases and 0 bases, there was a span of 14 bases. The CDR3 nucleotides are TGCGCCAGCAGTGAGCCGAGGTGGAGGAGTAGCAATCAGCCCCAGCATTTT. It yields the protein CASSEPRWRSSNQPQHF.